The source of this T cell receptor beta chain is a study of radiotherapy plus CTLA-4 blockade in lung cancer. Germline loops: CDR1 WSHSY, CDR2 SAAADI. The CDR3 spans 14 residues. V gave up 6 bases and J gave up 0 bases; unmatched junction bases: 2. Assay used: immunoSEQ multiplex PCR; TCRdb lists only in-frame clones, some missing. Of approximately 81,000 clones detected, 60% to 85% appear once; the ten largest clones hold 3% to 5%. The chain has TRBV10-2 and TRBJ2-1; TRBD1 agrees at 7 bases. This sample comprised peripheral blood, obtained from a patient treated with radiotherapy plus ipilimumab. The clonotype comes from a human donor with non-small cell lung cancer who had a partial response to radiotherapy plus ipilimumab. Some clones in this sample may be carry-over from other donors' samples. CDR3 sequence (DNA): TGCGCCAGCAGGGACAGGAGCTCCTACAATGAGCAGTTCTTC. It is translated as CASRDRSSYNEQFF.